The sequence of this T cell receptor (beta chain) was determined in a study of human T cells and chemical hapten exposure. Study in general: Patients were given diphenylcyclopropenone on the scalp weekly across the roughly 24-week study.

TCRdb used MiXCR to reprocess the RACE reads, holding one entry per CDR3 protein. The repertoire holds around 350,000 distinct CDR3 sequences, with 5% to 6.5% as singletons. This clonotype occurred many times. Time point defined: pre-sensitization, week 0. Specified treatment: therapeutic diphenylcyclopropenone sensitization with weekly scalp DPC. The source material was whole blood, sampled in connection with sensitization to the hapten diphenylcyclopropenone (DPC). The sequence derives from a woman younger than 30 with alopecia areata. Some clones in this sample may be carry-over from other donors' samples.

CDR3 sequence (DNA): TGCGCCAGCAGCTTGGGAGGGCCCTCCTACACCTTC. This codes for CASSLGGPSYTF. J is TRBJ1-2 and V is TRBV5-1; no clear D gene. Trimming removed 0 bases at V and 10 bases at J, with 10 bases between. Germline values: CDR1 SGHRS, CDR2 YFSETQ. This CDR3 is 12 amino acids long.